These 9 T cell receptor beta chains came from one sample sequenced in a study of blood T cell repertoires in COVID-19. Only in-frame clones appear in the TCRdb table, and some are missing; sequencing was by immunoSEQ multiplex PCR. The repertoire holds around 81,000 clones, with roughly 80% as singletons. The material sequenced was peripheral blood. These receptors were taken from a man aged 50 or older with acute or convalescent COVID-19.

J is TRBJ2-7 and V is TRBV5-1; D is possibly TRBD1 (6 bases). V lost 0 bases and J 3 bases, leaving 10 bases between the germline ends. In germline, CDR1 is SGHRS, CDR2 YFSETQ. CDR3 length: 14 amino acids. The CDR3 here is CASSLEGRGYEQYF. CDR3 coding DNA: TGCGCCAGCAGCTTGGAAGGCAGGGGCTACGAGCAGTACTTC. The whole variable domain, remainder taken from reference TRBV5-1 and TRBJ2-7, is KAGVTQTPRYLIKTRGQQVTLSCSPISGHRSVSWYQQTPGQGLQFLFEYFSETQRNKGNFPGRFSGRQFSNSRSEMNVSTLELGDSALYLCASSLEGRGYEQYFGPGTRLTVT.

CDR3 protein: CASNPDRALEQYF. In DNA form, the CDR3 reads TGCGCCAGCAACCCAGACAGGGCCCTCGAGCAGTACTTC. This chain links TRBV10-2 with TRBJ2-7; 7 nucleotides match TRBD1. This CDR3 spans 13 amino acids. Germline V gives CDR1 WSHSY, CDR2 SAAADI. Losses at the gene ends were 7 bases for V and 6 bases for J; bases not matched to a gene: 9.

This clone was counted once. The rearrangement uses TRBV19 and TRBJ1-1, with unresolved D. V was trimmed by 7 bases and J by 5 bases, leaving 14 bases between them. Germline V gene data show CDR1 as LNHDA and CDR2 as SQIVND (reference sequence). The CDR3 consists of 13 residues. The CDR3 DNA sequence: TGTGCCAGTATGGGGAGGGTCCTGACTGAAGCTTTCTTT. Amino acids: CASMGRVLTEAFF. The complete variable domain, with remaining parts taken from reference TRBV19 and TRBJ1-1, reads DGGITQSPKYLFRKEGQNVTLSCEQNLNHDAMYWYRQDPGQGLRLIYYSQIVNDFQKGDIAEGYSVSREKKESFPLTVTSAQKNPTAFYLCASMGRVLTEAFFGQGTRLTVV.

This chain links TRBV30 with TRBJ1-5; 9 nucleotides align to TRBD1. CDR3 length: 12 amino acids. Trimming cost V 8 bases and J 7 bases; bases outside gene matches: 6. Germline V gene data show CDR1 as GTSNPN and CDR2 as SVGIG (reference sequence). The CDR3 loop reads CAMDRGGQPQHF. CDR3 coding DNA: TGTGCCATGGACAGGGGAGGACAGCCCCAGCATTTT.

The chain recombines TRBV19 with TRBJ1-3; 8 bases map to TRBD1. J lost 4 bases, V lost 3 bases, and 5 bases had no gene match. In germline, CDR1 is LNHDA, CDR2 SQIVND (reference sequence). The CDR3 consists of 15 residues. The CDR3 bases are TGTGCCAGTAGTATGGGACAGGTGGCCGGAAACACCATATATTTT. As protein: CASSMGQVAGNTIYF. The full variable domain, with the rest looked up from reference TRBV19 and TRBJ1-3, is DGGITQSPKYLFRKEGQNVTLSCEQNLNHDAMYWYRQDPGQGLRLIYYSQIVNDFQKGDIAEGYSVSREKKESFPLTVTSAQKNPTAFYLCASSMGQVAGNTIYFGEGSWLTVV.

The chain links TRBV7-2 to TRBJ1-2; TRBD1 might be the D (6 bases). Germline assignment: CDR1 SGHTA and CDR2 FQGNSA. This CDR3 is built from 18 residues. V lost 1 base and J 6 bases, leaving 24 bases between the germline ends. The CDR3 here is CASSLVGQGSTGWDGYTF. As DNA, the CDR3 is TGTGCCAGCAGCTTAGTGGGTCAGGGGTCAACGGGTTGGGATGGCTACACCTTC.

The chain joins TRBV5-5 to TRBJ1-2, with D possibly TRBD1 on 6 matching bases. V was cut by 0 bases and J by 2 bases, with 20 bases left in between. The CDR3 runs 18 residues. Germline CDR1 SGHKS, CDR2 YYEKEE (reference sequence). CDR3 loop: CASSLAPGQDLGNYGYTF. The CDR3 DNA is TGTGCCAGCAGCTTGGCACCGGGACAAGACCTTGGCAACTATGGCTACACCTTC.

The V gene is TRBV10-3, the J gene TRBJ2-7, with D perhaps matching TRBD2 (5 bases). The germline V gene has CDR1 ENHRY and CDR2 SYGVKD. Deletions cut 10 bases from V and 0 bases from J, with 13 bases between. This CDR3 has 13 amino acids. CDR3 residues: CASGWESSYEQYF. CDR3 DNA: TGTGCCAGCGGGTGGGAGAGCTCCTACGAGCAGTACTTC.

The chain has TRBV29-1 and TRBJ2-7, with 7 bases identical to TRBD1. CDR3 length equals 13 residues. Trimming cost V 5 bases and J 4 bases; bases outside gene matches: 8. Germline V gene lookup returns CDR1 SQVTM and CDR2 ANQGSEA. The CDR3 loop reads CSVQGGKKYEQYF. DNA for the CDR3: TGCAGCGTTCAAGGGGGCAAGAAATACGAGCAGTACTTC.